The present TCR beta chain was sequenced within a study of OX40 agonist ivuxolimab in advanced cancers. Anyone with autoimmune disease history or systemic immunosuppression was excluded. Assay: immunoSEQ multiplex PCR; the TCRdb copy retains only in-frame clones and omits some. Of about 61,000 clones listed, approximately 82% are singletons. From germline, CDR1 is LNHDA and CDR2 SQIVND (reference sequence). The V and J ends lost 10 bases and 1 base, in that order; junction bases with no gene match: 4. The CDR3 spans 13 residues. The sequence was obtained from an adult with an advanced solid tumor such as melanoma, head and neck, liver or kidney cancer. This specimen was CD4+ or CD8+ T cells sorted from blood, taken in a trial of the OX40 agonist ivuxolimab. The chain has TRBV19 and TRBJ1-3; 7 positions agree with TRBD1. This chain's CDR3 is CATATGSGNTIYF. Written as DNA, the CDR3 is TGTGCCACCGCGACAGGGTCTGGAAACACCATATATTTT.